This record concerns one T cell receptor (beta chain) sequence. The data are from a study of blood T cell repertoires in COVID-19. The method was immunoSEQ multiplex PCR; TCRdb's version includes in-frame clones alone and lacks a portion of them. The table lists 60,000 to 65,000 clones, 83% of them singletons. CDR3 length: 13 residues. V lost 4 bases to trimming and J lost 3 bases, with 13 bases between them. The germline CDR1 and CDR2 sequences are SQVTM and ANQGSEA. The V and J genes are TRBV29-1 and TRBJ2-7; tentatively, D is TRBD1 (5 bases). This receptor was obtained from a man in his fifties or sixties with COVID-19, enrolled during active disease. The sample comprised peripheral blood. The CDR3 DNA is TGCAGCGTTGGGGGCCCGCAAGGCTACGAGCAGTACTTC. This sequence encodes CSVGGPQGYEQYF.